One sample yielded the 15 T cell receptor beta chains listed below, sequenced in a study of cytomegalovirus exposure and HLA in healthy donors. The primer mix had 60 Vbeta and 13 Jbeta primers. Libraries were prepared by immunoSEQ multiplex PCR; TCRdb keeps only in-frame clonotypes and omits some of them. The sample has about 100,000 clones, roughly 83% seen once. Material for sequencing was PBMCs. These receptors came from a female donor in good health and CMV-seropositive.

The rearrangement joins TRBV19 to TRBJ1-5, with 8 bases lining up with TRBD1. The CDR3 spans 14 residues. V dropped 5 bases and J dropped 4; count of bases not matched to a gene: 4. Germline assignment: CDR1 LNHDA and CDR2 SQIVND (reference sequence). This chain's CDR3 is CASSLRQGNQPQHF. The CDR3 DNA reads TGTGCCAGTAGTCTCCGACAGGGGAATCAGCCCCAGCATTTT.

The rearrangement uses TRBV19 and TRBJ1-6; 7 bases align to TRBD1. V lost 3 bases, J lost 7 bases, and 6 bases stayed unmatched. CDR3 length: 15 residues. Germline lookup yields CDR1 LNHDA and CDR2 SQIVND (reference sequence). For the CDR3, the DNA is TGTGCCAGTAGTATTATGAGGGGGCAAAATTCACCCCTCCACTTT. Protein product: CASSIMRGQNSPLHF.

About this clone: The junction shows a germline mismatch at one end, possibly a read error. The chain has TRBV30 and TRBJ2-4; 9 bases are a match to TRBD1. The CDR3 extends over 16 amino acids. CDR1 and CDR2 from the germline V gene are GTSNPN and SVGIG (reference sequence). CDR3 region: CAWSPGQGMAKNSQYF. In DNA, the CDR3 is TGTGCCTGGAGCCCGGGACAGGGAATGGCCAAAAACAGTCAGTACTTC.

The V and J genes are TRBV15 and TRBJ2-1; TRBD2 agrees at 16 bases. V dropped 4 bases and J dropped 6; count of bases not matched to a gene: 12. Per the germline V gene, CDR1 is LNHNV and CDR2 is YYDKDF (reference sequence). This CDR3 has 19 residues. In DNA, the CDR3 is TGTGCCACCAGCACTGGGACTAGCGGGAGGGACGGGTTCCGCAATGAGCAGTTCTTC. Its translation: CATSTGTSGRDGFRNEQFF.

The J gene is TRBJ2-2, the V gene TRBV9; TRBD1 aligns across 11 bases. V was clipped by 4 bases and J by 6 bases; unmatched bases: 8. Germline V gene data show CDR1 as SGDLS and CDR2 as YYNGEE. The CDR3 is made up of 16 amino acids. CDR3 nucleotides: TGTGCCAGCAGCTCCCGGACAGGGGGCGCCCCCGGGGAGCTGTTTTTT. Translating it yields CASSSRTGGAPGELFF.

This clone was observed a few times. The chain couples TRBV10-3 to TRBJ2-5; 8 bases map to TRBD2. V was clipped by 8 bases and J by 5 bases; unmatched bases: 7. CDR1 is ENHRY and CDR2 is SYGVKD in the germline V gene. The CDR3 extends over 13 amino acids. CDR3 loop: CAIQRGPGETQYF. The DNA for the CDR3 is TGTGCCATCCAGCGGGGGCCGGGGGAGACCCAGTACTTC.

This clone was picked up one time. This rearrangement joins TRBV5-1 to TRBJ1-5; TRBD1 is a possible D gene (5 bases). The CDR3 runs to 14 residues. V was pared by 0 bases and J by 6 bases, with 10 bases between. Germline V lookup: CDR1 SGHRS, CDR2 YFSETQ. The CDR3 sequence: CASSLGGEGQPQHF. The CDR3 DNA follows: TGCGCCAGCAGCTTGGGGGGGGAGGGTCAGCCCCAGCATTTT.

CDR3 residues: CASSQSWQNGYGYTF. In DNA form, the CDR3 reads TGTGCCAGCAGCCAAAGTTGGCAGAATGGCTATGGCTACACCTTC. The chain employs TRBV21-1 and TRBJ1-2; the table gives TRBD1 as D, unverified against the DNA. TRBV21-1 is a listed pseudogene. The CDR3 length is 15 residues.

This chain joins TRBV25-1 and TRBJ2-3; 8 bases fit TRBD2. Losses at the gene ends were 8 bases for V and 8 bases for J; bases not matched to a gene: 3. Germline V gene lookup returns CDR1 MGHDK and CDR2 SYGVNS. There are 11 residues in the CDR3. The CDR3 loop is CASFGGGTQYF. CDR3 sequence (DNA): TGTGCCAGCTTCGGGGGGGGTACGCAGTATTTT.

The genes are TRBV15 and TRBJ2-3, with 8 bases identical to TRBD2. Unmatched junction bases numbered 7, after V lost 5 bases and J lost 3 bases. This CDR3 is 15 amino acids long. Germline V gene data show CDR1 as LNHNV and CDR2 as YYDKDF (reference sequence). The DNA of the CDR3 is TGTGCCACCAGCGCAAGCGGGGGAGTTACAGATACGCAGTATTTT. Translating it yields CATSASGGVTDTQYF.

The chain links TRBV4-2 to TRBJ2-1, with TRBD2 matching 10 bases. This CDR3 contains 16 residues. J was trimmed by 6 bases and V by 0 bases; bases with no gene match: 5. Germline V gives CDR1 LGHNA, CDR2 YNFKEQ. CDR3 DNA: TGTGCCAGCAGCCAAGAATGGACTAGCGGAGGCAATGAGCAGTTCTTC. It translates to CASSQEWTSGGNEQFF.

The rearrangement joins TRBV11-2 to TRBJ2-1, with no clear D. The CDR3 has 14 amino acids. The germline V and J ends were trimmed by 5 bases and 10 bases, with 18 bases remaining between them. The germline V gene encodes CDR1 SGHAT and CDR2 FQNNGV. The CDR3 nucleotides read TGTGCCAGCAGCCCGCGAGGCGGATCAGTAGAGCAGTTCTTC. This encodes CASSPRGGSVEQFF.

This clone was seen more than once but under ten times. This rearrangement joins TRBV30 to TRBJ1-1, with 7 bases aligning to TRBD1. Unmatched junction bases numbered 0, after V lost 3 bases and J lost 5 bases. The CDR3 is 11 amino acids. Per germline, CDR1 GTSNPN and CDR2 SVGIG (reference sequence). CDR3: CAWSRGTEAFF. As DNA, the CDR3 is TGTGCCTGGAGCAGGGGGACTGAAGCTTTCTTT.

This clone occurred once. CDR3 in DNA: TGTGCCACCTTACAGGGGAATAACTATGGCTACACCTTC. It translates to CATLQGNNYGYTF. The chain combines TRBV6-5 with TRBJ1-2, with 7 bases aligning to TRBD1. The CDR3 covers 13 residues. Germline lookup yields CDR1 MNHEY and CDR2 SVGAGI. The trim removed 10 bases at V and 1 base at J, leaving 6 bases unmatched.

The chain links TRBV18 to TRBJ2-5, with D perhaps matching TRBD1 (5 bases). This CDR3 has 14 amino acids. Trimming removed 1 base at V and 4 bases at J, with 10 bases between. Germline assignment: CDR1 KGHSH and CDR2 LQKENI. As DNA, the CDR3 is TGTGCCAGCTCACCACAAAGGGGCCGAGAGACCCAGTACTTC. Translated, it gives CASSPQRGRETQYF.